Below are 9 T cell receptor beta chains sequenced from a single sample in a study of blood T cell repertoires in COVID-19. The table came from immunoSEQ multiplex PCR; TCRdb's copy has only in-frame clones and leaves some out. The repertoire includes around 95,000 clones, around 88% of them detected once, and about 5% sits in the top ten. Sequenced input: peripheral blood. These receptors were collected from a human donor in a cohort sampled during active COVID-19.

The genes are TRBV4-1 and TRBJ1-2; D remains unclear. V shed 4 bases and J shed 4 bases, with 16 bases lying between them. Germline loops: CDR1 MGHRA, CDR2 YSYEKL. The CDR3 covers 15 residues. The CDR3 loop reads CASSPQVPDPYGYTF. DNA of the CDR3: TGCGCCAGCAGCCCCCAGGTTCCTGACCCCTATGGCTACACCTTC.

The chain carries TRBV29-1 and TRBJ2-7; D not certain. The V end lost 4 bases, the J end lost 3 bases, and 10 bases lay between the germline ends. Germline values: CDR1 SQVTM, CDR2 ANQGSEA. This CDR3 spans 12 amino acids. The CDR3 region is CSVGQVGYEQYF. The CDR3, as DNA: TGCAGCGTTGGGCAGGTGGGCTACGAGCAGTACTTC.

The gene calls are TRBV30 and TRBJ2-5; 8 positions match TRBD2. Looked up from germline, CDR1 is GTSNPN and CDR2 is SVGIG (reference sequence). After removal of 2 bases from V and 7 bases from J, the junction contained 15 bases not matched to a gene. This CDR3 comprises 16 residues. The CDR3: CAWSNSGGAGGGTQYF. DNA for the CDR3: TGTGCCTGGAGTAATTCTGGAGGCGCGGGAGGCGGGACCCAGTACTTC.

The V call is TRBV4-2, the J call TRBJ2-1; maybe TRBD1 (7 bases). CDR1 LGHNA and CDR2 YNFKEQ come from the germline V gene. CDR3 size: 17 residues. V was cut by 2 bases and J by 3 bases, with 17 bases left in between. CDR3 bases: TGTGCCAGCAGCCAACCGGGGGCTGGACAGGTCTACAATGAGCAGTTCTTC. Its translation is CASSQPGAGQVYNEQFF.

The chain joins TRBV2 to TRBJ2-5, with 10 bases aligning to TRBD2. The CDR3 totals 18 residues. Germline lookup yields CDR1 SNHLY and CDR2 FYNNEI. After removal of 4 bases from V and 2 bases from J, the junction contained 13 bases not matched to a gene. This chain's CDR3 is CASSGAGTSALVQETQYF. As DNA, the CDR3 is TGTGCCAGCAGTGGAGCCGGGACTAGCGCCTTGGTACAAGAGACCCAGTACTTC.

V gene TRBV20-1 combines with J gene TRBJ1-1; D is unclear. This CDR3 is 11 amino acids long. V lost 3 bases, J lost 1 base, and 3 bases lay in between. The germline gives CDR1 DFQATT, CDR2 SNEGSKA (reference sequence). The CDR3 bases are TGCAGTGCTAGCTGGAACACTGAAGCTTTCTTT. Its translation: CSASWNTEAFF.

The chain carries TRBV27 and TRBJ2-1; 11 bases are a match to TRBD2. The germline V gene encodes CDR1 MNHEY and CDR2 SMNVEV (reference sequence). V was pared by 5 bases and J by 0 bases, with 6 bases of the junction left unmatched. CDR3 length: 17 amino acids. CDR3 protein: CASSPGLAGLSYNEQFF. CDR3 coding DNA: TGTGCCAGCAGTCCAGGACTAGCGGGCCTCTCCTACAATGAGCAGTTCTTC.

The rearrangement links TRBV5-1 to TRBJ2-1, with 10 bases aligning to TRBD2. The CDR3 covers 15 residues. The V segment lost 1 base and the J segment 4 bases; nucleotides outside the gene matches: 2. Per the germline V gene, CDR1 is SGHRS and CDR2 is YFSETQ. The CDR3 nucleotides are TGCGCCAGCAGCTTGTCGACTAGCGGGTACAATGAGCAGTTCTTC. It codes for CASSLSTSGYNEQFF.

The chain recombines TRBV13 with TRBJ1-2, with 12 positions matching TRBD1. The CDR3 covers 18 residues. With 4 bases clipped from V and 4 bases from J, the junction kept 13 bases outside the gene matches. CDR1 and CDR2 from the germline V gene are PRHDT and FYEKMQ (reference sequence). The CDR3 spells CASSSTSSGTGGIYGYTF. CDR3 sequence (DNA): TGTGCCAGCAGCTCAACCTCCTCCGGGACAGGGGGCATCTATGGCTACACCTTC.